The clone carrying this TCR beta chain was observed a handful of times. Its target is unknown. Sequenced with the Oncomine TCR Beta short-read assay was DNA taken from cultured CD4+ T cells. MiXCR was run by TCRdb on the PCR reads, yielding one entry per CDR3 protein. The sample holds about 3,800 distinct CDR3 sequences, around 14% seen once. The treatment was: approximately nine-day PBMC culture with coronavirus spike peptide pools or control peptides (ViraFEST assay). ViraFEST used peptide pools to expand antigen-specific T cells, then sequenced TCRs. This record belongs to a study of vaccination and CD4 T cells after COVID-19. Study as a whole: Between diagnosis and the drawing of post-COVID samples lay a median 101 days (range 35 to 161). Each control culture was treated with a CEFX pool, an HIV-1 Nef pool, or no peptide.

Study-level findings and limits: Reactive clone data from convalescent patients indicated a median of about 88% appearing only post-vaccination.

CDR1 MDHEN and CDR2 SYDVKM come from the germline V gene. The CDR3 spans 13 residues. V lost 7 bases and J lost 0, with 9 bases in between. Material for sequencing was CD4+ T cells from blood, cultured in vitro. This TCR was sampled from a human donor who had recovered from COVID-19. This chain uses TRBV28 with TRBJ1-2; unclear D gene. The CDR3 coding sequence is TGTGCCAGCACGGATGGAACTAACTATGGCTACACCTTC. Translation gives CASTDGTNYGYTF.